This TCR beta chain was sequenced in a study of spatial heterogeneity in lung cancer. Study as a whole: Compared with alpha-chain sequences, beta-chain sequences were consistently detected in greater numbers.

TCRdb reprocessed the 5' RACE reads via MiXCR and lists one record per CDR3 protein. Of approximately 4,900 distinct CDR3 sequences detected, around 13% appear once; the ten largest clones hold roughly a tenth. Study results and limitations: Tumoral mutation counts were tracked by counts of expanded intratumoral alpha and beta TCRs.

Time point described: sample taken at primary tumor resection. This clonotype showed up many times. The antigen remains undetermined. The ends were cut back, 0 bases at V and 6 bases at J, with 11 bases in the middle. The CDR3 is 14 residues long. CDR1 and CDR2 (germline): SQVTM, ANQGSEA. The sequencing here drew on lung tumor tissue, taken at surgery. This TCR derives from a female donor with early-stage non-small cell lung cancer. This chain joins TRBV29-1 and TRBJ2-2, with D possibly being TRBD1 or TRBD2 (6 bases each). As DNA, the CDR3 is TGCAGCGTTGAAGATTCTAGGGGGGCCGGGGAGCTGTTTTTT. Its translation is CSVEDSRGAGELFF.